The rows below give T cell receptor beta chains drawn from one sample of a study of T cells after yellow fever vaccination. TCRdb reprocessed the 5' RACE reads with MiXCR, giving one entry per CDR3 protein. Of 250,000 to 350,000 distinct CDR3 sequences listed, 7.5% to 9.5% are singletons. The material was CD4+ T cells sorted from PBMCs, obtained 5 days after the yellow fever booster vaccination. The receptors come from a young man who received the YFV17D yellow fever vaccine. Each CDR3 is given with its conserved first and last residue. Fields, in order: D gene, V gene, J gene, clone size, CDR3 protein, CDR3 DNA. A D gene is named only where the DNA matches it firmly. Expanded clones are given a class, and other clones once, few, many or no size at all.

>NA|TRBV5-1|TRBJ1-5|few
CASSRDGGTNQPQHF
TGCGCCAGCAGCCGGGACGGGGGAACCAATCAGCCCCAGCATTTT
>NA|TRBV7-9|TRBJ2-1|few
CASSLGPSWENEQFF
TGTGCCAGCAGCTTAGGACCGAGTTGGGAGAATGAGCAGTTCTTC
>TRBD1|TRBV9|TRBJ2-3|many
CASSPTGTDTQYF
TGTGCCAGCAGCCCGACAGGGACAGATACGCAGTATTTT
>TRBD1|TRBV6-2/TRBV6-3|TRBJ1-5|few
CASSYMAGGQPQHF
TGTGCCAGCAGTTACATGGCAGGGGGACAGCCCCAGCATTTT
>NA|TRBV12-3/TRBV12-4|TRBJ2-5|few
CASSLLAGWQETQYF
TGTGCCAGCAGTTTATTGGCGGGGTGGCAAGAGACCCAGTACTTC
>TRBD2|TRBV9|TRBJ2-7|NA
CASSVASLAGEEQYF
TGTGCCAGCAGCGTAGCTTCACTAGCGGGAGAGGAGCAGTACTTC
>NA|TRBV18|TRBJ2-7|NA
CASSPPTSYEQYF
TGTGCCAGCTCACCACCGACAAGCTACGAGCAGTACTTC
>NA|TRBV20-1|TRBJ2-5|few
CSAREDAYQETQYF
TGCAGTGCTAGGGAAGACGCGTACCAAGAGACCCAGTACTTC
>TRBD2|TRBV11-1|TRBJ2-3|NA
CASSPYLAGEDTQYF
TGTGCCAGCAGCCCCTACCTTGCGGGGGAGGATACGCAGTATTTT
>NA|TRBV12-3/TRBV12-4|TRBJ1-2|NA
CASSPQDIYGYTF
TGTGCCAGCAGTCCACAGGACATCTATGGCTACACCTTC
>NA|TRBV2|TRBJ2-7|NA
CASRSYYEQYF
TGTGCCAGCAGGAGCTACTACGAGCAGTACTTC
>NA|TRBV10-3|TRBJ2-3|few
CATSRGSGPSTDTQYF
TGTGCCACCTCTCGTGGATCCGGGCCTAGCACAGATACGCAGTATTTT
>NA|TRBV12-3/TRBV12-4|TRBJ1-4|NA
CASSLRDIEKLFF
TGTGCCAGCAGTTTAAGGGATATAGAAAAACTGTTTTTT
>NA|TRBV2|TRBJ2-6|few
CASSEGGTGANVLTF
TGTGCCAGCAGTGAAGGGGGAACTGGGGCCAACGTCCTGACTTTC
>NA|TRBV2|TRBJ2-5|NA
CASRVGPARETQYF
TGTGCCAGCAGGGTGGGCCCCGCAAGGGAGACCCAGTACTTC
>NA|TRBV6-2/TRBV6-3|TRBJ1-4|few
CASSLGGLTLGKLFF
TGTGCCAGCAGTTTGGGAGGTCTGACCCTCGGAAAACTGTTTTTT
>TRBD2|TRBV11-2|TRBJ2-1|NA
CASSPRGRGGRYEQFF
TGTGCCAGCAGCCCCCGGGGGAGGGGAGGCAGGTATGAGCAGTTCTTC
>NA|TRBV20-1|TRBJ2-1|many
CSARGGREEQFF
TGCAGTGCGCGGGGAGGTCGTGAAGAGCAGTTCTTC
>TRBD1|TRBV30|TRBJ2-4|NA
CAWSEDRGGMGIQYF
TGTGCCTGGAGTGAAGACAGGGGGGGAATGGGCATTCAGTACTTC
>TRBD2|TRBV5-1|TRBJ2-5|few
CASSPTPGEGETQYF
TGCGCCAGCAGCCCCACCCCCGGGGAGGGGGAGACCCAGTACTTC
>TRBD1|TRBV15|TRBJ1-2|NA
CATSRGAGTGDVYTF
TGTGCCACCAGCAGAGGGGCCGGGACAGGGGACGTCTACACCTTC
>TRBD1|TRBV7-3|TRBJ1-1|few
CASSLQGEGAEAFF
TGTGCCAGCAGCTTACAGGGGGAGGGAGCTGAAGCTTTCTTT
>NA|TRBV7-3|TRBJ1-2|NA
CASSPNSDLDGYTF
TGTGCCAGCAGCCCAAATTCCGACTTGGATGGCTACACCTTC
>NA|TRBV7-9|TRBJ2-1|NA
CASSVDGHNEQFF
TGTGCCAGCAGCGTGGACGGTCACAATGAGCAGTTCTTC
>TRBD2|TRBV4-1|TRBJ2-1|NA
CASSLGLAENEQFF
TGCGCCAGCAGCCTGGGACTAGCGGAGAATGAGCAGTTCTTC
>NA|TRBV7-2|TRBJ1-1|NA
CASSFAGMRAFF
TGTGCCAGCAGCTTCGCTGGGATGAGGGCTTTCTTT
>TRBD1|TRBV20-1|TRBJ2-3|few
CSARSTGGMYTQYF
TGCAGTGCTAGGAGCACAGGGGGCATGTATACGCAGTATTTT
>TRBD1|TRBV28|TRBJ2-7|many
CASNESGTGGNEQYF
TGTGCCAGCAACGAATCCGGGACAGGGGGTAACGAGCAGTACTTC
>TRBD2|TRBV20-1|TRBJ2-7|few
CSARPTSGVTYEQYF
TGCAGTGCTCGCCCTACTAGCGGGGTAACCTACGAGCAGTACTTC
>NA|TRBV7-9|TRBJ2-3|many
CASSLEQGAVYF
TGTGCCAGCAGCTTAGAACAGGGTGCCGTGTATTTT
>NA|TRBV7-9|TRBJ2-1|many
CASSPGGGQFF
TGTGCCAGCAGCCCCGGAGGGGGACAGTTCTTC
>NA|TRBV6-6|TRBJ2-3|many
CASRRSTDTQYF
TGTGCCAGCAGGCGTTCCACAGATACGCAGTATTTT
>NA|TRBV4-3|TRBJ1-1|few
CASSRITGNTEAFF
TGCGCCAGCAGCCGGATTACAGGGAACACTGAAGCTTTCTTT
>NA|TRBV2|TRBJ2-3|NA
CASSELVETDTQYF
TGTGCCAGCAGTGAACTAGTGGAGACAGATACGCAGTATTTT
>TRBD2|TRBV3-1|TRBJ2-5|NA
CASSNLSGGPETQYF
TGTGCCAGCAGCAATCTCAGCGGGGGGCCAGAGACCCAGTACTTC
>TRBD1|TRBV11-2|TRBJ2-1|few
CASSLDPQGDNEQFF
TGTGCCAGCAGCTTAGATCCACAGGGGGACAATGAGCAGTTCTTC
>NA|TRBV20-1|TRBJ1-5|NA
CSARRGFNQPQHF
TGCAGTGCTAGAAGGGGGTTCAATCAGCCCCAGCATTTT
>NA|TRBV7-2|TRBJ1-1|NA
CASSVSGGGRGYTEAFF
TGTGCCAGCAGCGTAAGTGGCGGGGGGCGCGGGTACACTGAAGCTTTCTTT
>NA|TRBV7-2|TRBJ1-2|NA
CASSSQSPYGYTF
TGTGCCAGCAGCAGCCAATCACCTTATGGCTACACCTTC
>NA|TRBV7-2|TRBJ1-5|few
CASSLMQGGQPQHF
TGTGCCAGCAGCTTAATGCAGGGAGGCCAGCCCCAGCATTTT
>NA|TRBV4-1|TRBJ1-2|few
CASSQDWDPTFYGYTF
TGCGCCAGCAGCCAAGACTGGGACCCTACATTCTATGGCTACACCTTC
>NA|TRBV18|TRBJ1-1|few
CASSSRGTEAFF
TGTGCCAGCTCATCGAGGGGAACTGAAGCTTTCTTT
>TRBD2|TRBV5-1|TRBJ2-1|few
CASSPGLAIPNEQFF
TGCGCCAGCAGCCCAGGACTAGCAATACCCAATGAGCAGTTCTTC
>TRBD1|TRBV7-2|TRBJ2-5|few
CASSLASGGKTQYF
TGTGCCAGCAGCTTAGCTTCAGGGGGAAAGACCCAGTACTTC
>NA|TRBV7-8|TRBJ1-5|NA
CASSSNWQPQHF
TGTGCCAGCAGTTCAAACTGGCAGCCCCAGCATTTT
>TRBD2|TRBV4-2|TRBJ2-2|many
CASSQISGGAETGELFF
TGTGCCAGCAGCCAGATTAGCGGGGGGGCCGAGACCGGGGAGCTGTTTTTT
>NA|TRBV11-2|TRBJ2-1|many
CASSPHNEQFF
TGTGCCAGCAGCCCACACAATGAGCAGTTCTTC
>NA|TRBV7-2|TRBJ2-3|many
CASSLDPGVDTQYF
TGTGCCAGCAGCTTAGACCCAGGGGTAGATACGCAGTATTTT
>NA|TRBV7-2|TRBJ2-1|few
CASSLSLIYSYNEQFF
TGTGCCAGCAGCTTGTCGTTGATTTACTCCTACAATGAGCAGTTCTTC
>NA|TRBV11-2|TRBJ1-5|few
CASSLGPGHQPQHF
TGTGCCAGCAGCTTAGGACCAGGCCATCAGCCCCAGCATTTT
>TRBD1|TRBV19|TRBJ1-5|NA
CASRPDRGPGRSNQPQHF
TGTGCCAGTAGGCCTGACAGGGGACCCGGCAGGAGCAATCAGCCCCAGCATTTT
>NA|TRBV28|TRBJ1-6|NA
CASSVGTGGNSPLHF
TGTGCCAGCAGCGTCGGTACGGGGGGCAATTCACCCCTCCACTTT
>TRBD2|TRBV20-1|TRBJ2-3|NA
CSAGRLAGITDTQYF
TGCAGTGCTGGGAGACTAGCGGGGATCACAGATACGCAGTATTTT
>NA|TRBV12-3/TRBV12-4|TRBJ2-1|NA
CASSLTAPELGLFF
TGTGCCAGCAGTCTTACCGCCCCGGAGCTGGGTCTGTTCTTC
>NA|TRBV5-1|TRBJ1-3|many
CASSLDPVGNTIYF
TGCGCCAGCAGCTTGGACCCGGTTGGAAACACCATATATTTT
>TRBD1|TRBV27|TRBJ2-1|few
CASSLSLGQGKVFF
TGTGCCAGCAGTTTATCCCTTGGACAGGGAAAAGTGTTCTTC
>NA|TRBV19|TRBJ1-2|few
CASSIFDSGYTF
TGTGCCAGTAGTATATTTGACAGTGGCTACACCTTC
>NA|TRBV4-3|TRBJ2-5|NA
CASSHTGYPETQYF
TGCGCCAGCAGCCACACAGGGTATCCAGAGACCCAGTACTTC